A single sample gave rise to the 18 T cell receptor beta chains below, sequenced in a study of blood T cell repertoires in COVID-19. TCRdb's copy holds only in-frame clones and misses some; the assay was immunoSEQ multiplex PCR. This sample has around 220,000 clones; approximately 80% occur once, and the top ten carry 4.5% to 5%. Sequenced: peripheral blood. The receptor source for this set is a woman older than 75 with active or convalescent COVID-19.

V and J are TRBV5-1 and TRBJ1-1; no clear D. Germline V gives CDR1 SGHRS, CDR2 YFSETQ. V shed 4 bases and J shed 1 base, with 11 bases lying between them. The CDR3 sequence is 14 residues long. Here the CDR3 DNA reads TGCGCCAGCAGCGCAATCACAACGAACACTGAAGCTTTCTTT. Protein: CASSAITTNTEAFF.

The chain couples TRBV2 to TRBJ1-4; 10 positions match TRBD1. CDR1 is SNHLY and CDR2 is FYNNEI in the germline V gene. This CDR3 has 13 residues. V lost 5 bases, J lost 14 bases, and 8 bases stayed unmatched. Written as DNA, the CDR3 is TGTGCCAGCAGTAAAGGACAGGGGGTCGGGCTGTTTTTT. Its translation: CASSKGQGVGLFF.

This chain uses TRBV18 with TRBJ2-7, with TRBD1 matching 10 bases. The germline V gene encodes CDR1 KGHSH and CDR2 LQKENI. The CDR3 is made up of 15 amino acids. V dropped 0 bases and J dropped 5; count of bases not matched to a gene: 4. This CDR3 is CASSPPGTGAHEQYF. The CDR3 bases are TGTGCCAGCTCACCACCGGGGACAGGGGCCCACGAGCAGTACTTC.

V gene TRBV2 combines with J gene TRBJ1-2, with 7 nucleotides matching TRBD1. V shed 9 bases and J 1 base; nucleotides not matched to a gene: 8. The CDR3 covers 14 residues. In germline, CDR1 is SNHLY, CDR2 FYNNEI. CDR3 coding DNA: TGTGCCAGAGCCGGGACAGCCCGTAACTATGGCTACACCTTC. Protein sequence: CARAGTARNYGYTF.

V and J are TRBV7-9 and TRBJ1-2; D uncertain. CDR1 and CDR2 from the germline V gene are SEHNR and FQNEAQ (reference sequence). The CDR3 loop spans 13 amino acids. Trimming left V 5 bases short and J 7 bases short, with 14 bases between. CDR3 DNA: TGTGCCAGCAGCCCCGGGAGGGTCGGTGGCTACACCTTC. This gives the protein CASSPGRVGGYTF.

The chain is built from TRBV28 and TRBJ2-7, with 7 nucleotides matching TRBD1. This CDR3 is 15 amino acids long. Germline V lookup: CDR1 MDHEN, CDR2 SYDVKM. Trimming cost V 5 bases and J 6 bases; bases outside gene matches: 13. CDR3 sequence: CASSPQGQRMGEQYF. The CDR3 nucleotides read TGTGCCAGCAGTCCACAGGGGCAGAGAATGGGCGAGCAGTACTTC.

This clone was detected only a few times. The chain has TRBV5-5 and TRBJ2-3; D unresolved. This CDR3 is 14 amino acids long. Germline values: CDR1 SGHKS, CDR2 YYEKEE (reference sequence). The V and J ends lost 2 bases and 2 bases respectively, with 9 bases between them. CDR3: CASSLFSVTDTQYF. The CDR3 nucleotides are TGTGCCAGCAGCTTATTTTCCGTCACAGATACGCAGTATTTT. The variable domain in full, completed from reference TRBV5-5 and TRBJ2-3, reads DAGVTQSPTHLIKTRGQQVTLRCSPISGHKSVSWYQQVLGQGPQFIFQYYEKEERGRGNFPDRFSARQFPNYSSELNVNALLLGDSALYLCASSLFSVTDTQYFGPGTRLTVL.

J is TRBJ2-2 and V is TRBV5-1, with unresolved D. Germline lookup yields CDR1 SGHRS and CDR2 YFSETQ. The V end lost 1 base, the J end lost 1 base, and 5 bases lay between the germline ends. This CDR3 has 14 residues. The CDR3 bases are TGCGCCAGCAGCTTGTCCGTGAACACCGGGGAGCTGTTTTTT. This encodes CASSLSVNTGELFF.

This clone was seen a handful of times. The V and J genes are TRBV19 and TRBJ2-2; 9 nucleotides agree with TRBD2. CDR3 length: 14 residues. Germline CDR1 and CDR2: LNHDA and SQIVND (reference sequence). V dropped 4 bases and J dropped 5; count of bases not matched to a gene: 2. This chain's CDR3 is CASSSGRGTGELFF. The DNA of the CDR3 is TGTGCCAGTAGTAGCGGGAGGGGTACCGGGGAGCTGTTTTTT.

V gene TRBV10-2 combines with J gene TRBJ2-1; the D gene is possibly TRBD2 (5 bases). V was trimmed by 8 bases and J by 2 bases, leaving 10 bases between them. From germline, CDR1 is WSHSY and CDR2 SAAADI. This CDR3 is built from 13 residues. The CDR3 here is CASSTNTYNEQFF. In nucleotides, the CDR3 is TGCGCCAGCTCGACTAACACCTACAATGAGCAGTTCTTC.

This chain links TRBV11-2 with TRBJ2-1, with 10 bases matching TRBD2. Germline V gene sequence: CDR1 SGHAT, CDR2 FQNNGV. Trimming at V came to 5 bases and at J to 2 bases, leaving 9 bases not matched to a gene. The CDR3 has 17 amino acids. The CDR3 region is CASSPTLAGGTYNEQFF. The CDR3 coding sequence is TGTGCCAGCAGCCCCACCTTAGCGGGGGGAACCTACAATGAGCAGTTCTTC.

DNA of the CDR3: TGCGCCAGCAGCCTGGGACTAGCGGAACACACAGATACGCAGTATTTT. It is translated as CASSLGLAEHTDTQYF. This chain uses TRBV5-1 with TRBJ2-3; 11 nucleotides agree with TRBD2. Trimming removed 4 bases from V and 2 bases from J; junction bases left unmatched: 6. This CDR3 has 16 residues. CDR1 SGHRS and CDR2 YFSETQ come from the germline V gene.

This clone was recorded only once. The chain joins TRBV5-5 to TRBJ2-6; TRBD1 might be the D (6 bases). V was shortened by 0 bases and J by 0 bases, with 10 bases between the two germline ends. The germline gives CDR1 SGHKS, CDR2 YYEKEE (reference sequence). The CDR3 contains 17 residues. The CDR3 reads CASSLVQGSSGANVLTF. CDR3 DNA: TGTGCCAGCAGCTTGGTCCAGGGGAGCTCTGGGGCCAACGTCCTGACTTTC.

The genes are TRBV18 and TRBJ2-3; 7 positions agree with TRBD1. This CDR3 region has 14 residues. From germline, CDR1 is KGHSH and CDR2 LQKENI. The J segment lost 1 base and the V segment lost 8 bases, leaving 6 bases of the junction unmatched. The CDR3 sequence: CASARDRGTDTQYF. Here the CDR3 DNA reads TGTGCCAGCGCCCGGGACAGAGGCACAGATACGCAGTATTTT.

The V call is TRBV29-1, the J call TRBJ1-1, with 9 nucleotides matching TRBD1. Germline V gene sequence: CDR1 SQVTM, CDR2 ANQGSEA. The J segment lost 2 bases and the V segment lost 8 bases, leaving 6 bases of the junction unmatched. CDR3 length: 13 amino acids. In DNA, the CDR3 is TGCAGCACGCGGACAGGGGTAAACACTGAAGCTTTCTTT. As protein: CSTRTGVNTEAFF.

The chain employs TRBV5-1 and TRBJ1-4, with 8 bases that match TRBD1. J was trimmed by 5 bases and V by 3 bases; bases with no gene match: 6. This CDR3 comprises 15 residues. Germline V CDR1 and CDR2: SGHRS, YFSETQ. The CDR3 coding sequence is TGCGCCAGCAGCTCTGGACAGGGATTGAATGAAAAACTGTTTTTT. Protein sequence: CASSSGQGLNEKLFF.

The rearrangement uses TRBV5-1 and TRBJ1-6; the D gene is possibly TRBD1 (5 bases). CDR1 SGHRS and CDR2 YFSETQ come from the germline V gene. The CDR3 contains 14 residues. Trimming removed 4 bases from V and 7 bases from J, with 12 bases in between. CDR3 nucleotide sequence: TGCGCCAGCAGCCGCAGGGATAGGAATTCACCCCTCCACTTT. Amino acid sequence: CASSRRDRNSPLHF.

In nucleotides, the CDR3 is TGTGCCAGCACCAACAGGGTGGTTGGGGCTGAAGCTTTCTTT. Its translation: CASTNRVVGAEAFF. The V call is TRBV5-5, the J call TRBJ1-1, with D tentatively TRBD1 (6 bases). Germline V gene data show CDR1 as SGHKS and CDR2 as YYEKEE (reference sequence). Trimming cost V 6 bases and J 6 bases, with 18 bases left between them. CDR3 length equals 14 residues.